This T cell receptor beta chain was sequenced for a study of T cell changes during pregnancy in multiple sclerosis. Sequencing was performed with immunoSEQ multiplex PCR; in TCRdb, only in-frame clones are kept and a portion is missing. The sample has approximately 50,000 clones, roughly 91% seen once. This clone came up once. This CDR3 region has 15 residues. V shed 6 bases, J shed 4 bases, and the junction held 5 bases outside the gene matches. The germline gives CDR1 SNHLY, CDR2 FYNNEI. This receptor was identified in a female donor in good health, enrolled as a control in a pregnancy study. This chain uses TRBV2 with TRBJ2-3, with 12 bases lining up with TRBD2. The source material was CD4+ T cells from peripheral blood mononuclear cells, sampled after pregnancy. The CDR3 loop is CASRRLAGVADTQYF. CDR3 nucleotides: TGTGCCAGCAGGAGACTAGCGGGAGTAGCAGATACGCAGTATTTT.